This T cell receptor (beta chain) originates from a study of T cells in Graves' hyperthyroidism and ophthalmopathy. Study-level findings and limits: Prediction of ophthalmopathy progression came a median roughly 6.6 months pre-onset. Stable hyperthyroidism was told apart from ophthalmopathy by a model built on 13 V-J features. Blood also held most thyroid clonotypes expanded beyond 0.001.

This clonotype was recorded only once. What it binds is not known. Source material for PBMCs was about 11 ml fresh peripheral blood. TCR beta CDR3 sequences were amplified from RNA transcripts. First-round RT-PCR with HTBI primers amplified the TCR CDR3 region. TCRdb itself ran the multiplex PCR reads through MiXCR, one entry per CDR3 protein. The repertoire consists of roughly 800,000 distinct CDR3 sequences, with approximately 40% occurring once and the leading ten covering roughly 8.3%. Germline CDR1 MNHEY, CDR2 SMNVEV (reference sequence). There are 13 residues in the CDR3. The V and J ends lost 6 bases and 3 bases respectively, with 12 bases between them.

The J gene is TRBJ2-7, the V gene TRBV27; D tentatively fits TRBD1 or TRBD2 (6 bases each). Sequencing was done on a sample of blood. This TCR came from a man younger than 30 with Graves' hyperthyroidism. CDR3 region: CASSGGEGYEQYF. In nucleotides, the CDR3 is TGTGCCAGCAGCGGGGGCGAGGGCTACGAGCAGTACTTC.